The rows below give T cell receptor beta chains drawn from one sample of a study of blood T cell repertoires in COVID-19. This table comes from immunoSEQ multiplex PCR, and its TCRdb copy is limited to in-frame clones, with some not included. The sample lists approximately 160,000 clones, roughly 83% occurring once. The sequenced sample consisted of peripheral blood. These receptors all stem from a woman aged 55-75 years with acute or convalescent COVID-19. Each CDR3 is given without its conserved first and last residue. Fields, in order: V gene, J gene, CDR3 protein.

TRBV28	TRBJ2-3	ASSWALGTSGGATDTQY
TRBV18	TRBJ1-1	ASSPLGRNDRGNTEAF
TRBV25-1	TRBJ2-7	ASSDAGKAYEQY
TRBV6-5	TRBJ1-4	ASSKGAADEKLF
TRBV5-1	TRBJ2-3	ASSRDRGFTDTQY
TRBV9	TRBJ1-1	ASSSLAATEAF
TRBV5-1	TRBJ1-2	ASSLGGFGDGYT
TRBV20-1	TRBJ2-6	SASIGLAGGSSGANVLT
TRBV25-1	TRBJ2-7	ASSESGAGGALYEQY
TRBV18	TRBJ1-5	ASSDADYQPQH
TRBV5-1	TRBJ1-1	ASSLVQGGYTEAF
TRBV5-1	TRBJ1-3	ASSWGQGTGNTIY
TRBV9	TRBJ1-1	ASSVGGTEAF
TRBV27	TRBJ1-6	ASSFRGLSYNSPLH
TRBV4-2	TRBJ1-1	ASSQVQEGQTEAF
TRBV3-1/TRBV3-2	TRBJ1-2	ASSQDRSRSGTRGYT
TRBV11-2	TRBJ2-5	ASSLGGQGVETQY
TRBV27	TRBJ1-6	ASSRVTNSPLH
TRBV7-2	TRBJ2-2	ASSSGLAGGTGELF
TRBV9	TRBJ1-1	ASGPQQGMNTEAF
TRBV4-3	TRBJ2-3	ASSQSGAGASTDTQY
TRBV27	TRBJ2-1	ASSSRRGYKEQF
TRBV10-3	TRBJ1-5	AISERGRDSNQPQH
TRBV29-1	TRBJ1-4	SVSPSLREKLF
TRBV10-1	TRBJ1-1	ASTPDRNTEAF
TRBV2	TRBJ1-6	ASSQREPDSPLH
TRBV24-1	TRBJ2-7	ATSDLRTSGGGLIYEQY
TRBV29-1	TRBJ1-1	SGGKGDTEAF
TRBV5-1	TRBJ2-3	ASSLSTDTQY
TRBV4-1	TRBJ1-1	ASSQGRDRVGMNTEAF
TRBV19	TRBJ1-5	ANRGEGNNQPQH
TRBV18	TRBJ1-4	ASSLTGVGGEKLF
TRBV6-1	TRBJ1-6	ASSVDRDREPIGSPLH
TRBV12-3/TRBV12-4	TRBJ1-1	ASSLDRQGTAF
TRBV6-2/TRBV6-3	TRBJ2-4	ASSYPGQRNIQY
TRBV6-5	TRBJ1-5	ASSHRQSLNQPQH
TRBV7-2	TRBJ2-6	ASSPSGQATSGANVLT
TRBV12-3/TRBV12-4	TRBJ1-3	ASSQEQGNTIY
TRBV3-1/TRBV3-2	TRBJ1-3	ASTLNGNTIY
TRBV6-2/TRBV6-3	TRBJ2-7	ASSHRQGAVVLNEQY
TRBV7-2	TRBJ1-1	ASSISGGTTEAF
TRBV7-3	TRBJ2-1	ASSFRSSYNEQF
TRBV9	TRBJ2-7	ASSVGQGRYEQY
TRBV3-1/TRBV3-2	TRBJ1-2	ASSQDRGIYGYT
TRBV6-5	TRBJ1-2	ATTTGRRSNYGYT
TRBV5-6	TRBJ2-2	ASSFIPGKHTGELF
TRBV5-4	TRBJ1-5	ASSSGGDRDQPQH
TRBV7-6	TRBJ1-2	ASSLGGKAAANYGYT
TRBV19	TRBJ1-3	ASSTGHLSSGNTIY
TRBV7-3	TRBJ1-6	ASSPGPYNSPLH
TRBV4-2	TRBJ1-4	ASSRRTGGPGEKLF
TRBV19	TRBJ1-6	ASSIGTGSGYNSPLH
TRBV7-2	TRBJ1-1	ASSLVDSRTEAF
TRBV9	TRBJ2-7	ASSASGTGGNEQY
TRBV5-5	TRBJ2-7	ASSLGLAVLYEQY
TRBV2	TRBJ2-1	ASRGTSGGYNEQF
TRBV5-1	TRBJ1-1	ASSLRSQGTYTEAF
TRBV4-1	TRBJ1-1	ASSTRQARADTEAF
TRBV24-1	TRBJ2-1	ATSSGGGRSYNEQF